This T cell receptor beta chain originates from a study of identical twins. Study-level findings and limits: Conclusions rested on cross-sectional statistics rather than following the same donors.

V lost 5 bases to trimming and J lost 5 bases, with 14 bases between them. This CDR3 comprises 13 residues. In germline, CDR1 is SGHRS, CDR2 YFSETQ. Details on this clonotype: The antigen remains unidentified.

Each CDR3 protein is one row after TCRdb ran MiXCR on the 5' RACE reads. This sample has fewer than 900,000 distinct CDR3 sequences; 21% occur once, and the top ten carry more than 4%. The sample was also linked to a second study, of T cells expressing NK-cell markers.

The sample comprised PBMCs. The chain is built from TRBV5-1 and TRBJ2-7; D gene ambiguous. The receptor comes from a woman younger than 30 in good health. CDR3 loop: CASRPGPNNEQYF. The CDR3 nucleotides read TGCGCCAGCAGACCTGGCCCCAACAACGAGCAGTACTTC. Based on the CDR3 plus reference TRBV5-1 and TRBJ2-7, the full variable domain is KAGVTQTPRYLIKTRGQQVTLSCSPISGHRSVSWYQQTPGQGLQFLFEYFSETQRNKGNFPGRFSGRQFSNSRSEMNVSTLELGDSALYLCASRPGPNNEQYFGPGTRLTVT.